This is a list of T cell receptor beta chains from one sample in a study of T cells in Graves' hyperthyroidism and ophthalmopathy. TCRdb independently ran MiXCR on the multiplex PCR reads; one entry per CDR3 protein. Among 540,000 or so distinct CDR3 sequences listed, 15% to 19% were seen once. Specimen: blood. Source of these receptors: a woman aged 30 to 39 with Graves' hyperthyroidism. Both conserved end residues are part of each CDR3. D genes are given only for firm matches. Some rows have no size entry. The others give once, few or many, or a class for an expanded clone.

abundance	d_gene	v_gene	j_gene	CDR3aa	CDR3nt
NA	NA	TRBV6-2/TRBV6-3	TRBJ2-7	CASSSSRGAFSYEQYF	TGTGCCAGCAGTTCAAGTCGCGGAGCCTTCTCCTACGAGCAGTACTTC
many	NA	TRBV28	TRBJ1-5	CASSFTGRENQPQHF	TGTGCCAGCAGTTTCACGGGTCGGGAAAATCAGCCCCAGCATTTT
NA	TRBD2	TRBV6-9	TRBJ2-7	CASSYLGTSNEQYF	TGTGCCAGCAGTTACCTCGGGACTAGCAATGAGCAGTACTTC
many	TRBD1	TRBV5-1	TRBJ2-5	CASSLGQEHETQYF	TGCGCCAGCAGCTTAGGACAGGAGCACGAGACCCAGTACTTC
many	NA	TRBV28	TRBJ2-5	CATEGEYQETQYF	TGTGCCACCGAGGGGGAGTACCAAGAGACCCAGTACTTC
many	NA	TRBV7-2	TRBJ2-1	CASSLVRGKKYNEQFF	TGTGCCAGCAGCTTAGTGAGGGGTAAAAAGTACAATGAGCAGTTCTTC
few	NA	TRBV19	TRBJ2-3	CASTKVGSTDTQYF	TGTGCCAGTACAAAGGTGGGAAGCACAGATACGCAGTATTTT
few	TRBD2	TRBV20-1	TRBJ2-1	CSADSGRDLPKGYNEQFF	TGCAGTGCTGACAGCGGGAGGGACCTACCAAAAGGGTACAATGAGCAGTTCTTC
many	NA	TRBV12-3/TRBV12-4	TRBJ2-1	CASSRGTYDNEQFF	TGTGCCAGCAGTCGGGGGACGTATGACAATGAGCAGTTCTTC
many	TRBD2	TRBV28	TRBJ2-7	CASSLAGVGYEQYF	TGTGCCAGCAGTTTAGCGGGAGTGGGTTACGAGCAGTACTTC
few	NA	TRBV12-3/TRBV12-4	TRBJ1-3	CASSRAGSSGNTIYF	TGTGCCAGCAGTCGGGCGGGCTCCTCTGGAAACACCATATATTTT
few	NA	TRBV27	TRBJ2-4	CASSKGSAKNIQYF	TGTGCCAGCAGCAAAGGATCTGCCAAAAACATTCAGTACTTC
many	TRBD2	TRBV6-1	TRBJ2-7	CASSSSSTSGKIPGIYEQYF	TGTGCCAGCAGTTCTTCCTCCACTAGCGGGAAAATCCCGGGAATTTACGAGCAGTACTTC
NA	TRBD2	TRBV7-9	TRBJ2-7	CASSPGTSGLSSYEQYF	TGTGCCAGCAGCCCCGGGACTAGCGGTTTGAGCTCCTACGAGCAGTACTTC
many	NA	TRBV30	TRBJ2-7	CAWRKDRGLYEQYF	TGTGCCTGGAGGAAGGATAGGGGCCTCTACGAGCAGTACTTC
many	NA	TRBV5-1	TRBJ2-5	CASSLGGGSETQYF	TGTGCCAGCAGCTTAGGCGGAGGGAGCGAGACCCAGTACTTC
NA	NA	TRBV15	TRBJ1-2	CATSREGGFGDGPNYGYTF	TGTGCCACCAGCAGAGAGGGGGGATTCGGCGACGGTCCTAACTATGGCTACACCTTC
few	NA	TRBV9	TRBJ2-5	CASSEHIGVGQETQYF	TGTGCCAGCAGCGAGCACATTGGAGTGGGCCAAGAGACCCAGTACTTC
few	TRBD1	TRBV28	TRBJ1-5	CASSTTGGYQPQHF	TGTGCCAGCAGTACCACAGGGGGATATCAGCCCCAGCATTTT
many	NA	TRBV7-9	TRBJ2-1	CASGSYNEQFF	TGTGCCAGCGGGTCCTACAATGAGCAGTTCTTC
many	NA	TRBV2	TRBJ1-1	CASVPGTNTEAFF	TGTGCCAGCGTACCAGGGACGAACACTGAAGCTTTCTTT
many	TRBD1	TRBV20-1	TRBJ2-7	CSASLGQGAREQYF	TGCAGTGCTAGTTTGGGACAGGGGGCGCGAGAGCAGTACTTC
many	TRBD2	TRBV12-3/TRBV12-4	TRBJ2-1	CASSLTASGRGYNEQFF	TGTGCCAGCAGTTTAACGGCTAGCGGGAGGGGATACAATGAGCAGTTCTTC
many	NA	TRBV5-1	TRBJ2-3	CASSLRAGTDTQYF	TGCGCCAGCAGCTTACGAGCGGGCACAGATACGCAGTATTTT
many	TRBD2	TRBV11-2	TRBJ2-5	CASSLHLAGGGASQETQYF	TGTGCCAGCAGCTTACATTTAGCGGGAGGAGGGGCATCGCAAGAGACCCAGTACTTC
many	NA	TRBV6-1	TRBJ1-1	CASSHPLIGAFF	TGTGCCAGCAGCCACCCCCTAATTGGGGCTTTCTTT
many	TRBD1	TRBV7-2	TRBJ2-7	CASSASGTGWSEQYF	TGTGCCAGCAGCGCATCCGGGACAGGGTGGAGCGAGCAGTACTTC
few	NA	TRBV6-1	TRBJ1-6	CASSEHRDAYNSPLHF	TGTGCCAGCAGTGAACACCGGGACGCATATAATTCACCCCTCCACTTT
few	NA	TRBV4-1	TRBJ1-2	CASRDIRSTPYGYTF	TGCGCCAGCAGGGACATAAGGAGCACACCCTATGGCTACACCTTC
NA	NA	TRBV6-1	TRBJ1-1	CASSEPRGYVEAFF	TGTGCCAGCAGTGAACCTCGGGGATACGTCGAAGCTTTCTTT